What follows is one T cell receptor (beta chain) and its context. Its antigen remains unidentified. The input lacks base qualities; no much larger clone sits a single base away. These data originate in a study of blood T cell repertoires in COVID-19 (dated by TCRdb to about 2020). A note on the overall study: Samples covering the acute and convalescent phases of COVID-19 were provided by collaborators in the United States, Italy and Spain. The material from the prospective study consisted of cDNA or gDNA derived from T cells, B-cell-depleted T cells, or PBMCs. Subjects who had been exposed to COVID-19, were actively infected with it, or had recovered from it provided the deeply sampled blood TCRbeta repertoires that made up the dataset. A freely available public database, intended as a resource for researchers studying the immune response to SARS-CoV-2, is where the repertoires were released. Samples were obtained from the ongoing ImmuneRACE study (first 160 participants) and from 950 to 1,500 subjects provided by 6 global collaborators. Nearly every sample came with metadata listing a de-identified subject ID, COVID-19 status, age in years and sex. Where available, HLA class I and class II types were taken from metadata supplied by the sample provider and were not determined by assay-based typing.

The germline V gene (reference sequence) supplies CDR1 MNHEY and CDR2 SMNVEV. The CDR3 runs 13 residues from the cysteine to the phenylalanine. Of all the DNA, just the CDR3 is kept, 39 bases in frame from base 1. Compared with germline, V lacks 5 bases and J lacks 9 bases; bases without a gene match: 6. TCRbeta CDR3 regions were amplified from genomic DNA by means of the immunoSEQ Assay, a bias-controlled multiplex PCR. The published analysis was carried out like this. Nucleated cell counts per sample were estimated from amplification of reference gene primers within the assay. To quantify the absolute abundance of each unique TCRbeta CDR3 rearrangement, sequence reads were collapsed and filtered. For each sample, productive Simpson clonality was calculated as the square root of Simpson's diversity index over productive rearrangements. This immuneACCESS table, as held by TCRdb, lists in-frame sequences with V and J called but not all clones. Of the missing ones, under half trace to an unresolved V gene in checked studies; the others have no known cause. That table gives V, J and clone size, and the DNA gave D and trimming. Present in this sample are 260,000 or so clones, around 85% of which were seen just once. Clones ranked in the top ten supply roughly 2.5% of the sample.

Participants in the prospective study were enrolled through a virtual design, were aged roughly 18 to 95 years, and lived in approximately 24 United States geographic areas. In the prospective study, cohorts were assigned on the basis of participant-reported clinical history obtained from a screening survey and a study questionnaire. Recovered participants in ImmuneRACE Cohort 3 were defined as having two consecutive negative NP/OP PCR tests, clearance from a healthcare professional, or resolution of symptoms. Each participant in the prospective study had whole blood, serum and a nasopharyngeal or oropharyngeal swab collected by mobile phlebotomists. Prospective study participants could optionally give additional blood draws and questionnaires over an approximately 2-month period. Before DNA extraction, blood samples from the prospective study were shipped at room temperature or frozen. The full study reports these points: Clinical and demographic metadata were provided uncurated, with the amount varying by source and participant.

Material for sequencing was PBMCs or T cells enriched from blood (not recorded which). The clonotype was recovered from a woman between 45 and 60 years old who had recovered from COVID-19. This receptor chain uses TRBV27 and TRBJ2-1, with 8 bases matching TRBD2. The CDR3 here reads CASSRLARGEQFF. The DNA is TGTGCCAGCAGTAGACTAGCGAGGGGTGAGCAGTTCTTC.